The 3 T cell receptor beta chains below were found in one sample sequenced in a study of T cell responses to AZD1222 COVID-19 vaccine. The repertoire was sequenced with immunoSEQ multiplex PCR; TCRdb's copy has only in-frame clones and lacks some. The sample lists approximately 97,000 clones, more than 85% seen once, with approximately 5% in the top ten. The material was peripheral blood, obtained on day 0 of AZD1222 vaccination. The receptors were sampled from an adult in good health.

The V and J genes are TRBV28 and TRBJ1-1, with 10 positions matching TRBD1. CDR1 is MDHEN and CDR2 is SYDVKM in the germline V gene. This CDR3 region has 17 residues. The ends lost 6 bases at V and 0 bases at J; junction bases unmatched: 10. The CDR3, as DNA: TGTGCCAGCAGCGGGGACAGGGGACTGAAGGTGAACACTGAAGCTTTCTTT. Protein: CASSGDRGLKVNTEAFF.

V and J are TRBV5-1 and TRBJ2-2; TRBD1 matches at 7 bases. The junction had 4 bases not matched to a gene; V was cut back by 0 bases and J by 5 bases. Germline-derived CDR1 and CDR2 are SGHRS and YFSETQ. The CDR3 has 15 amino acids. The CDR3 DNA follows: TGCGCCAGCAGCTTGGAGACAGGGCGGACCGGGGAGCTGTTTTTT. Encoded protein: CASSLETGRTGELFF. Looking up the rest from reference TRBV5-1 and TRBJ2-2 gives the full variable domain: KAGVTQTPRYLIKTRGQQVTLSCSPISGHRSVSWYQQTPGQGLQFLFEYFSETQRNKGNFPGRFSGRQFSNSRSEMNVSTLELGDSALYLCASSLETGRTGELFFGEGSRLTVL.

This clone was observed a single time. The genes are TRBV7-2 and TRBJ2-1, with TRBD1 as a possible D gene (5 bases). The CDR3 spans 18 residues. Trimming took off 0 bases at V and 0 bases at J, with 15 bases between the two ends. Germline CDR1 SGHTA, CDR2 FQGNSA. The CDR3 loop is CASSLARGRASSYNEQFF. The CDR3 region has the DNA TGTGCCAGCAGCTTAGCAAGGGGCAGGGCGAGCTCCTACAATGAGCAGTTCTTC. Combining the CDR3 with reference TRBV7-2 and TRBJ2-1 gives the whole variable domain GAGVSQSPSNKVTEKGKDVELRCDPISGHTALYWYRQSLGQGLEFLIYFQGNSAPDKSGLPSDRFSAERTGGSVSTLTIQRTQQEDSAVYLCASSLARGRASSYNEQFFGPGTRLTVL.